This record concerns one T cell receptor (beta chain) sequence. Its antigen is currently unknown. There are 15 residues in the CDR3. Germline V gives CDR1 SGHAT, CDR2 FQNNGV. V shed 5 bases and J 10 bases; nucleotides not matched to a gene: 11. One entry per CDR3 protein, called by TCRdb with MiXCR from the 5' RACE reads. Found here are more than 400,000 distinct CDR3 sequences, 15% to 20% of them singletons; the top ten hold roughly an eighth. The record originates from a study of T-cell memory formation after mild COVID-19. Study information: Across donors, TCR clusters were largely donor specific.

Study-wide results and limits: Contracting clones, day 15 to 85, had balanced CD4/CD8, and later expanders favored CD4+. CD8+ contracting clones occupied EMRA, while CD4+ ones occupied mainly CM and EM. Researchers found some responding clones in pre-infection memory, a sign that cross-reactive memory joined.

The chain joins TRBV11-2 to TRBJ2-5, with TRBD2 matching over 12 bases. The source of this sequence is an adult woman who had mild COVID-19 (a few samples of this study predate the infection). Cell type and time point are not known. Sequences were obtained from PBMCs or a T cell subset sorted from them (not recorded which). CDR3 sequence reads: CASSASTRTSGVQYF. The CDR3 DNA sequence: TGTGCCAGCAGCGCCAGCACAAGGACTAGCGGGGTCCAGTACTTC.